Listed here are 9 T cell receptor beta chains from one sample, sequenced in a study of control samples from healthy donors and cancer patients. Sequencing was performed with immunoSEQ multiplex PCR; in TCRdb, only in-frame clones are kept and a portion is missing. This table holds around 89,000 clones, around 80% found once. The sample comprised blood. The receptors were gathered from an older woman in good health.

The chain employs TRBV3-1 (or the pseudogene TRBV3-2) and TRBJ1-6; D unclear. Germline assignment: CDR1 LGHDT and CDR2 YNNKEL (reference sequence). The CDR3 is made up of 16 amino acids. Deletions cut 6 bases from V and 1 base from J, with 13 bases between. The CDR3 is CASSPVISSYNSPLHF. CDR3 bases: TGTGCCAGCAGTCCCGTAATATCGTCCTATAATTCACCCCTCCACTTT.

The CDR3 reads CASSTGTGYEQYF. CDR3 nucleotide sequence: TGTGCCAGCAGCACCGGGACTGGCTACGAGCAGTACTTC. This rearrangement joins TRBV6-4 to TRBJ2-7; maybe TRBD2 (6 bases). Germline values: CDR1 MRHNA, CDR2 SNTAGT. The V and J ends lost 6 bases and 3 bases respectively, with 12 bases between them. The CDR3 sequence is 13 residues long.

This sequence joins TRBV6-5 and TRBJ1-5; 8 bases are a match to TRBD1. This CDR3 spans 12 amino acids. Per germline, CDR1 MNHEY and CDR2 SVGAGI. The junction had 0 bases not matched to a gene; V was cut back by 6 bases and J by 5 bases. The CDR3 region is CASRQGDQPQHF. The CDR3 DNA reads as TGTGCCAGCAGACAGGGGGATCAGCCCCAGCATTTT.

This clone has a single count. V and J are TRBV7-8 and TRBJ2-3, with 13 bases matching TRBD2. The CDR3 covers 16 residues. The V gene end was trimmed by 3 bases and the J gene end by 4 bases; junction bases not matched to a gene: 4. Germline CDR1 is SGHVS and CDR2 is FQNEAQ. The CDR3: CASSFGTSGKADTQYF. As DNA, the CDR3 is TGTGCCAGCAGCTTCGGGACTAGCGGGAAGGCAGATACGCAGTATTTT.

This chain joins TRBV11-2 and TRBJ2-1; TRBD2 aligns across 9 bases. This CDR3 has 15 residues. The ends lost 0 bases at V and 5 bases at J; junction bases unmatched: 2. From germline, CDR1 is SGHAT and CDR2 FQNNGV. DNA of the CDR3: TGTGCCAGCAGCTTAGATAGCGGGGGTCACAATGAGCAGTTCTTC. Translated, it gives CASSLDSGGHNEQFF.

The chain joins TRBV5-8 to TRBJ1-5; D remains ambiguous. V was trimmed by 1 base and J by 7 bases, leaving 9 bases between them. CDR3 length equals 13 residues. Germline-derived CDR1 and CDR2 are SGHTS and YDEGEE. This CDR3 is CASSLYGGQPQHF. In nucleotides, the CDR3 is TGTGCCAGCAGCTTGTATGGAGGCCAGCCCCAGCATTTT. Complete variable domain (other parts from reference TRBV5-8 and TRBJ1-5): EAGVTQSPTHLIKTRGQQATLRCSPISGHTSVYWYQQALGLGLQFLLWYDEGEERNRGNFPPRFSGRQFPNYSSELNVNALELEDSALYLCASSLYGGQPQHFGDGTRLSIL.

The rearrangement joins TRBV6-2 or TRBV6-3 to TRBJ1-5, with D unclear. This CDR3 is 13 amino acids long. Germline V gene data show CDR1 as MNHEY and CDR2 as SVGEGT. With 5 bases removed from V and 2 bases from J, the gap between germline ends came to 7 bases. Written as DNA, the CDR3 is TGTGCCAGCAGTCCCTGGGGCAATCAGCCCCAGCATTTT. Translated, it gives CASSPWGNQPQHF.

In DNA form, the CDR3 reads TGTGCCAGCACCTGGACAGGGGGGAAATCTGAGCAGTTCTTC. It encodes CASTWTGGKSEQFF. This chain uses TRBV7-9 with TRBJ2-1; 10 nucleotides agree with TRBD1. CDR1 and CDR2 from the germline V gene are SEHNR and FQNEAQ (reference sequence). There are 14 residues in the CDR3. V dropped 7 bases and J dropped 9; count of bases not matched to a gene: 9.

The chain combines TRBV28 with TRBJ1-5; 7 bases fit TRBD1. This CDR3 spans 15 amino acids. Germline V CDR1 and CDR2: MDHEN, SYDVKM. V shed 5 bases, J shed 2 bases, and the junction held 6 bases outside the gene matches. DNA of the CDR3: TGTGCCAGCAGTACAGGGGCCTGGGGCAATCAGCCCCAGCATTTT. Translated, it gives CASSTGAWGNQPQHF.